This T cell receptor (beta chain) was sequenced for a study of T-cell memory formation after mild COVID-19. As for the study in general: Each donor largely had its own TCR clusters.

Only a few counts were recorded for this clonotype. One entry per CDR3 protein results from TCRdb running MiXCR on the 5' RACE reads. The table lists roughly 80,000 distinct CDR3 sequences, around a quarter of them singletons. V was shortened by 1 base and J by 8 bases, with 11 bases between the two germline ends. Germline V gives CDR1 LGHNA, CDR2 YNFKEQ. The CDR3 is 14 amino acids. The sample consisted of PBMCs or a T cell subset sorted from them (not recorded which). This TCR derives from a man in his late teens or twenties who had mild COVID-19 (a few samples of this study predate the infection). Cell type and time point are not known. This sequence joins TRBV4-2 and TRBJ1-4; a possible D gene is TRBD1 (6 bases). DNA of the CDR3: TGTGCCAGCAGCCAAGGGGGGCCGGGGGAAAAACTGTTTTTT. Translating it yields CASSQGGPGEKLFF.